Listed below are T cell receptor beta chains from one sample, sequenced in a study of regulatory T cells in long-lasting Graves disease. Using its own MiXCR run on the multiplex PCR reads, TCRdb lists one record per CDR3 protein. Of about 370,000 distinct CDR3 sequences in the sample, about 14% were seen once. The sample was peripheral blood mononuclear cells (PBMCs), taken at new diagnosis, from a patient treated with antithyroid drugs. The receptor set was obtained from a female donor with Graves disease. Each CDR3 is given with its conserved first and last residue. Fields, in order: V gene, D gene, clone size, J gene, CDR3 DNA, CDR3 protein. D genes are given only for firm matches. Clone size is not always given. Where it is, it says once, few, many or a class for expanded clones.

v_gene: TRBV18
d_gene: -
abundance: few
j_gene: TRBJ2-7
CDR3nt: TGTGCCAGCTCACGGGGCTACACTGACTCCTACGAGCAGTACTTC
CDR3aa: CASSRGYTDSYEQYF

v_gene: TRBV28
d_gene: -
abundance: many
j_gene: TRBJ2-7
CDR3nt: TGTGCCAGCACTCCTTTGGGGGGTCCTTCCTACGAGCAGTACTTC
CDR3aa: CASTPLGGPSYEQYF

v_gene: TRBV24-1
d_gene: -
abundance: many
j_gene: TRBJ2-2
CDR3nt: TGTGCCACCAGTGACTTGGGCCAGGGCAGGCTGTTTTTT
CDR3aa: CATSDLGQGRLFF

v_gene: TRBV2
d_gene: TRBD2
abundance: many
j_gene: TRBJ2-1
CDR3nt: TGTGCCAGCAAGGCGGGGGGGCCCGGCGGTGAGCAGTTCTTC
CDR3aa: CASKAGGPGGEQFF

v_gene: TRBV12-3/TRBV12-4
d_gene: -
abundance: -
j_gene: TRBJ1-1
CDR3nt: TGTGCCAGCAGCTACGGGTCGTTGAACACTGAAGCTTTCTTT
CDR3aa: CASSYGSLNTEAFF

v_gene: TRBV5-4
d_gene: TRBD1
abundance: -
j_gene: TRBJ2-2
CDR3nt: TGTGCCAGCAGCCTACCAGCCGGGACAGGGACCGGGGAGCTGTTTTTT
CDR3aa: CASSLPAGTGTGELFF

v_gene: TRBV28
d_gene: TRBD1
abundance: many
j_gene: TRBJ2-7
CDR3nt: TGTGCCAGCAGTTCGCCGGGACAGGCCCACTACGAGCAGTACTTC
CDR3aa: CASSSPGQAHYEQYF

v_gene: TRBV5-6
d_gene: TRBD2
abundance: many
j_gene: TRBJ2-3
CDR3nt: TGTGCCAGCAGGACGGGGGGGCCAGATACGCAGTATTTT
CDR3aa: CASRTGGPDTQYF

v_gene: TRBV27
d_gene: -
abundance: many
j_gene: TRBJ2-1
CDR3nt: TGTGCCAGCAGTCCGAGCGGGTTCTCCTACAATGAGCAGTTCTTC
CDR3aa: CASSPSGFSYNEQFF

v_gene: TRBV6-1
d_gene: TRBD1
abundance: many
j_gene: TRBJ1-5
CDR3nt: TGTGCCAGCAGCCGTGTCCGCGGGGACAGGGGAAGCAATCAGCCCCAGCATTTT
CDR3aa: CASSRVRGDRGSNQPQHF

v_gene: TRBV9
d_gene: -
abundance: many
j_gene: TRBJ1-3
CDR3nt: TGTGCCAGCAGCGTAGTATTCGGGGACACCATATATTTT
CDR3aa: CASSVVFGDTIYF

v_gene: TRBV6-1
d_gene: -
abundance: many
j_gene: TRBJ2-7
CDR3nt: TGTGCCAGCAGGGGGGATTCTCACGAGCAGTACTTC
CDR3aa: CASRGDSHEQYF

v_gene: TRBV7-9
d_gene: -
abundance: -
j_gene: TRBJ2-2
CDR3nt: TGTGCCAGCCTCGGGACGAACACCGGGGAGCTGTTTTTT
CDR3aa: CASLGTNTGELFF

v_gene: TRBV2
d_gene: -
abundance: many
j_gene: TRBJ1-3
CDR3nt: TGTGCCAGCAGTATTTACCCCGGGGGCTACGGAAACACCATATATTTT
CDR3aa: CASSIYPGGYGNTIYF

v_gene: TRBV10-3
d_gene: -
abundance: many
j_gene: TRBJ1-2
CDR3nt: TGTGCCATCAGTGAGCCCGGACTTAGCGGCTACACCTTC
CDR3aa: CAISEPGLSGYTF

v_gene: TRBV20-1
d_gene: -
abundance: many
j_gene: TRBJ1-5
CDR3nt: TGCAGTGCTAGAGATCTCAGCGTAGGGGACTATCAGCCCCAGCATTTT
CDR3aa: CSARDLSVGDYQPQHF

v_gene: TRBV7-2
d_gene: -
abundance: many
j_gene: TRBJ2-5
CDR3nt: TGTGCCAGCAGCTTTAGTAGGCGGGACAGAGGTCAAGAGACCCAGTACTTC
CDR3aa: CASSFSRRDRGQETQYF

v_gene: TRBV28
d_gene: TRBD2
abundance: many
j_gene: TRBJ2-7
CDR3nt: TGTGCCAGCAGTTTAGTAGCGGGAGGTGCCTACGAGCAGTACTTC
CDR3aa: CASSLVAGGAYEQYF

v_gene: TRBV2
d_gene: -
abundance: -
j_gene: TRBJ1-5
CDR3nt: TGTGCCAGCAGTGACCAAGGTTTTGGTCAGCCCCAGCATTTT
CDR3aa: CASSDQGFGQPQHF

v_gene: TRBV28
d_gene: -
abundance: many
j_gene: TRBJ1-3
CDR3nt: TGTGCCAGCAGTTTCGACAAGTGGAGCTCTGGAAACACCATATATTTT
CDR3aa: CASSFDKWSSGNTIYF

v_gene: TRBV11-2
d_gene: -
abundance: -
j_gene: TRBJ1-1
CDR3nt: TGTGCCAGCAGCTTCGAGGGAATTGAAGCTTTCTTT
CDR3aa: CASSFEGIEAFF

v_gene: TRBV10-3
d_gene: -
abundance: few
j_gene: TRBJ1-2
CDR3nt: TGTGCCATCCCCCGAGACTATGGCTACACCTTC
CDR3aa: CAIPRDYGYTF

v_gene: TRBV27
d_gene: -
abundance: few
j_gene: TRBJ2-4
CDR3nt: TGTGCCACCGCCTTGACCGTAGCCAAAAACATTCAGTACTTC
CDR3aa: CATALTVAKNIQYF

v_gene: TRBV6-1
d_gene: -
abundance: few
j_gene: TRBJ2-6
CDR3nt: TGTGCCAGCACTCACAGGGAGTCTGGGGCCAACGTCCTGACTTTC
CDR3aa: CASTHRESGANVLTF

v_gene: TRBV2
d_gene: -
abundance: -
j_gene: TRBJ2-1
CDR3nt: TGTGCCAGCAGTGATTTAAGGGGCTCCTACAATGAGCAGTTCTTC
CDR3aa: CASSDLRGSYNEQFF

v_gene: TRBV29-1
d_gene: -
abundance: many
j_gene: TRBJ2-7
CDR3nt: TGCAGCGTTCTCGTCAGGACCTACGAGCAGTACTTC
CDR3aa: CSVLVRTYEQYF

v_gene: TRBV29-1
d_gene: -
abundance: many
j_gene: TRBJ2-5
CDR3nt: TGCAGCGTTGAGAAGTTCGCGGCTCAAGAGACCCAGTACTTC
CDR3aa: CSVEKFAAQETQYF

v_gene: TRBV30
d_gene: TRBD1
abundance: -
j_gene: TRBJ2-7
CDR3nt: TGTGCCTGGGAAGGGGACAGTCCCTACGAGCAGTACTTC
CDR3aa: CAWEGDSPYEQYF

v_gene: TRBV9
d_gene: -
abundance: many
j_gene: TRBJ1-1
CDR3nt: TGTGCCAGCAGCGTAGAGGTCGGGAACACTGAAGCTTTCTTT
CDR3aa: CASSVEVGNTEAFF

v_gene: TRBV7-9
d_gene: TRBD2
abundance: -
j_gene: TRBJ2-5
CDR3nt: TGTGCCAGCAGCTTAATATCTCTTGGCTTACTAGCGGGATTCCAAGAGACCCAGTACTTC
CDR3aa: CASSLISLGLLAGFQETQYF

v_gene: TRBV2
d_gene: -
abundance: -
j_gene: TRBJ1-2
CDR3nt: TGTGCCAGCACCGGACGGTACTATGGCTACACCTTC
CDR3aa: CASTGRYYGYTF

v_gene: TRBV10-3
d_gene: -
abundance: many
j_gene: TRBJ1-1
CDR3nt: TGTGCCAGCGGGAACACTGAAGCTTTCTTT
CDR3aa: CASGNTEAFF

v_gene: TRBV9
d_gene: -
abundance: many
j_gene: TRBJ2-1
CDR3nt: TGTGCCAGCAGCGTGGCAGGGAATGAGCAGTTCTTC
CDR3aa: CASSVAGNEQFF

v_gene: TRBV11-3
d_gene: -
abundance: many
j_gene: TRBJ2-3
CDR3nt: TGTGCCAGCAGCCCTCGAGGGGGTAGCACAGATACGCAGTATTTT
CDR3aa: CASSPRGGSTDTQYF

v_gene: TRBV7-9
d_gene: TRBD2
abundance: many
j_gene: TRBJ2-5
CDR3nt: TGTGCCAGCAGCGACCCGGGACTAGTTCGGGAGACCCAGTACTTC
CDR3aa: CASSDPGLVRETQYF

v_gene: TRBV2
d_gene: -
abundance: many
j_gene: TRBJ1-1
CDR3nt: TGTGCCAGCACCTTCGCGGACAGCCCGAACACTGAAGCTTTCTTT
CDR3aa: CASTFADSPNTEAFF

v_gene: TRBV20-1
d_gene: TRBD1
abundance: -
j_gene: TRBJ2-1
CDR3nt: TGCAGTGCCCTTGACAGGGGGATGAGGAATGAGCAGTTCTTC
CDR3aa: CSALDRGMRNEQFF

v_gene: TRBV19
d_gene: TRBD2
abundance: few
j_gene: TRBJ2-1
CDR3nt: TGTGCCAGTAGTACCGGACTAGCGGGAGGGCCGCCGCGGAATGAGCAGTTCTTC
CDR3aa: CASSTGLAGGPPRNEQFF

v_gene: TRBV11-2
d_gene: -
abundance: few
j_gene: TRBJ1-6
CDR3nt: TGTGCCAGCAGCTTAGTCACCCATAATTCACCCCTCCACTTT
CDR3aa: CASSLVTHNSPLHF

v_gene: TRBV6-2/TRBV6-3
d_gene: -
abundance: many
j_gene: TRBJ1-1
CDR3nt: TGTGCCAGCAGTTACCACGGGGACATTAAGAACACTGAAGCTTTCTTT
CDR3aa: CASSYHGDIKNTEAFF

v_gene: TRBV6-1
d_gene: TRBD1
abundance: once
j_gene: TRBJ1-2
CDR3nt: TGTGCCAGCAGTACTAGCGGGACAGGGCACTATGGCTACACCTTC
CDR3aa: CASSTSGTGHYGYTF

v_gene: TRBV13
d_gene: -
abundance: many
j_gene: TRBJ2-1
CDR3nt: TGTGCCAGCTCAAACCACAATGAGCAGTTCTTC
CDR3aa: CASSNHNEQFF

v_gene: TRBV4-1
d_gene: -
abundance: -
j_gene: TRBJ2-5
CDR3nt: TGCGCCAGCAGCGACAGCCAGAGGTACCAAGAGACCCAGTACTTC
CDR3aa: CASSDSQRYQETQYF

v_gene: TRBV20-1
d_gene: -
abundance: many
j_gene: TRBJ1-6
CDR3nt: TGCAGTGCCCCTGAGAACGGGGTTGGTTCACCCCTCCACTTT
CDR3aa: CSAPENGVGSPLHF

v_gene: TRBV12-3/TRBV12-4
d_gene: TRBD1
abundance: -
j_gene: TRBJ1-3
CDR3nt: TGTGCCAGCAGTTCCGGACAGGGCGGCTCTGGAAACACCATATATTTT
CDR3aa: CASSSGQGGSGNTIYF

v_gene: TRBV4-2
d_gene: -
abundance: many
j_gene: TRBJ2-7
CDR3nt: TGTGCCAGCAGCCGGGAATCTTACTCCGAGCAGTACTTC
CDR3aa: CASSRESYSEQYF

v_gene: TRBV6-5
d_gene: -
abundance: many
j_gene: TRBJ2-5
CDR3nt: TGTGCCAGCAGTTACCTTGGGGCAGACACTCAAGAGACCCAGTACTTC
CDR3aa: CASSYLGADTQETQYF

v_gene: TRBV20-1
d_gene: -
abundance: many
j_gene: TRBJ1-2
CDR3nt: TGCAGTGCTAGACAGGGGCTCTATGGCTACACCTTC
CDR3aa: CSARQGLYGYTF

v_gene: TRBV19
d_gene: -
abundance: many
j_gene: TRBJ2-2
CDR3nt: TGTGCCAGTAGTAGCGGGGCTTCGAACACCGGGGAGCTGTTTTTT
CDR3aa: CASSSGASNTGELFF

v_gene: TRBV29-1
d_gene: TRBD2
abundance: -
j_gene: TRBJ2-2
CDR3nt: TGCAGCGTTGAAGATCGGACTAGCGGGAGGGCCAACGGGGAGCTGTTTTTT
CDR3aa: CSVEDRTSGRANGELFF

v_gene: TRBV6-2/TRBV6-3
d_gene: -
abundance: many
j_gene: TRBJ2-1
CDR3nt: TGTGCCAGCAGTTACTCCGGGCGTCACTACAATGAGCAGTTCTTC
CDR3aa: CASSYSGRHYNEQFF